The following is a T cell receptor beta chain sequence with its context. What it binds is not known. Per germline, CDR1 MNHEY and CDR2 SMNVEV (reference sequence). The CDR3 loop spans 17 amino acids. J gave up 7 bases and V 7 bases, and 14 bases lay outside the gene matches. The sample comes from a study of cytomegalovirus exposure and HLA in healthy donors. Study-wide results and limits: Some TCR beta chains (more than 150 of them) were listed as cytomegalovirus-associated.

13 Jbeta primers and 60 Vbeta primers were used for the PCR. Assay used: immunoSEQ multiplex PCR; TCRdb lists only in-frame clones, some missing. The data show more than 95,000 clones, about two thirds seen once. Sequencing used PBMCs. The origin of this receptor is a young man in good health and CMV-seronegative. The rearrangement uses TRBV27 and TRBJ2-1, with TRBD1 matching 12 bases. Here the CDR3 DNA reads TGTGCCAGCAATCTATCACCGGGACAGGGGGCTATGAATGAGCAGTTCTTC. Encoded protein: CASNLSPGQGAMNEQFF.